The rows below give T cell receptor beta chains drawn from one sample of a study of cytotoxic CD8 clonotypes in ibrutinib-treated CLL. The method was immunoSEQ multiplex PCR; TCRdb's version includes in-frame clones alone and lacks a portion of them. The sample has around 310,000 clones; roughly 80% are singletons. The source was PBMCs, collected before ibrutinib treatment. These receptors came from a human donor with chronic lymphocytic leukemia. CDR3s include the opening cysteine and the closing phenylalanine or tryptophan. The D gene is left open where the match is weak. Only part of the rows carry a size: once, few, many, or a class if the clone is expanded.

clone_size,v_call,j_call,d_call,cdr3_aa,cdr3_nt
few,TRBV5-4,TRBJ2-7,NA,CASSSSTGEQYF,TGTGCCAGCAGTTCTAGCACCGGCGAGCAGTACTTC
NA,TRBV27,TRBJ2-1,NA,CASSFAGSEQFF,TGTGCCAGCAGTTTTGCGGGATCTGAGCAGTTCTTC
NA,TRBV7-2,TRBJ2-4,TRBD2,CASSPSGRSDIQYF,TGTGCCAGCAGCCCCAGCGGGAGGTCGGACATTCAGTACTTC
NA,TRBV10-3,TRBJ1-2,NA,CAISEGEGLGGYTF,TGTGCCATCAGTGAGGGTGAGGGGCTGGGCGGCTACACCTTC
NA,TRBV27,TRBJ2-2,NA,CASSLQSRTGELFF,TGTGCCAGCAGTTTACAGTCCCGAACCGGGGAGCTGTTTTTT
NA,TRBV25-1,TRBJ2-2,NA,CASSRLGTSNTGELFF,TGTGCCAGCAGTCGGCTTGGGACATCGAACACCGGGGAGCTGTTTTTT
NA,TRBV28,TRBJ2-7,NA,CASSWTVSEQYF,TGTGCCAGCAGCTGGACAGTGTCTGAGCAGTACTTC
NA,TRBV2,TRBJ1-4,NA,CASSTGNEKLFF,TGTGCCAGCAGTACAGGGAATGAAAAACTGTTTTTT
NA,TRBV9,TRBJ1-4,NA,CASSVAGRESNEKLFF,TGTGCCAGCAGCGTAGCGGGGAGGGAAAGTAATGAAAAACTGTTTTTT
few,TRBV9,TRBJ2-1,NA,CASSVATEQFF,TGTGCCAGCAGCGTAGCAACCGAGCAGTTCTTC
NA,TRBV27,TRBJ2-1,TRBD1,CASSPRTGNEQFF,TGTGCCAGCAGTCCCCGGACAGGGAATGAGCAGTTCTTC
NA,TRBV14,TRBJ2-2,NA,CASSGDVMAGELFF,TGTGCCAGCAGTGGGGACGTCATGGCCGGGGAGCTGTTTTTT
NA,TRBV29-1,TRBJ2-3,TRBD1,CSVDTGVGTDTQYF,TGCAGCGTTGATACAGGGGTCGGCACAGATACGCAGTATTTT
few,TRBV4-1,TRBJ2-7,TRBD2,CASSLSGSPTYEQYF,TGCGCCAGCAGCCTTAGCGGGAGCCCTACCTACGAGCAGTACTTC
NA,TRBV25-1,TRBJ1-2,NA,CASSEYDTNYGYTF,TGTGCCAGCAGTGAATATGACACCAACTATGGCTACACCTTC
NA,TRBV4-3,TRBJ2-5,NA,CASSPRVQETQYF,TGCGCCAGCAGCCCGCGGGTCCAAGAGACCCAGTACTTC
NA,TRBV4-1,TRBJ1-3,NA,CASSQGSRDSRSGNTIYF,TGCGCCAGCAGCCAAGGGTCCCGGGATTCCCGATCTGGAAACACCATATATTTT
NA,TRBV6-6,TRBJ1-1,NA,CASSYSRHTEAFF,TGTGCCAGCAGTTATTCCAGGCACACTGAAGCTTTCTTT
NA,TRBV10-1,TRBJ2-7,TRBD1,CASGGRGPGEQYF,TGCGCCAGCGGTGGCAGGGGGCCGGGGGAGCAGTACTTC
NA,TRBV27,TRBJ2-7,NA,CASSPRRAYEQYF,TGTGCCAGCTCCCCCCGCAGAGCCTACGAGCAGTACTTC
NA,TRBV14,TRBJ2-1,NA,CASSQTTVGEQFF,TGTGCCAGCAGCCAAACAACAGTTGGTGAGCAGTTCTTC
NA,TRBV4-3,TRBJ2-1,NA,CASSQGLATYNEQFF,TGCGCCAGCAGCCAAGGCTTAGCGACCTACAATGAGCAGTTCTTC
NA,TRBV7-2,TRBJ1-2,TRBD1,CKVGQGQDYGYTF,TGTAAGGTGGGACAGGGTCAGGACTATGGCTACACCTTC
NA,TRBV30,TRBJ1-5,NA,CAWSVSVNQPQHF,TGTGCCTGGAGTGTTTCAGTTAATCAGCCCCAGCATTTT
NA,TRBV27,TRBJ1-2,NA,CASSFRQSYGYTF,TGTGCCAGCAGTTTTCGACAGAGTTATGGCTACACCTTC
NA,TRBV5-1,TRBJ2-1,TRBD1,CASSQRTGVDSEQFF,TGCGCCAGCAGCCAACGGACAGGGGTAGATAGTGAGCAGTTCTTC
NA,TRBV28,TRBJ1-5,NA,CASSRLLEGQPQHF,TGTGCCAGCAGTCGCCTGCTAGAAGGTCAGCCCCAGCATTTT
NA,TRBV27,TRBJ2-7,TRBD1,CASTGTGAYEQYF,TGTGCCAGCACCGGGACAGGGGCCTACGAGCAGTACTTC
NA,TRBV25-1,TRBJ2-1,NA,CASRSDASSYNEQFF,TGTGCCAGCAGATCAGACGCAAGCTCCTACAATGAGCAGTTCTTC
NA,TRBV25-1,TRBJ1-1,NA,CASRGGRVTEAFF,TGTGCCAGCAGGGGGGGCAGGGTCACTGAAGCTTTCTTT
few,TRBV5-1,TRBJ2-7,NA,CASNFGGGVSEQYF,TGCGCCAGCAACTTTGGCGGAGGGGTCTCCGAGCAGTACTTC
NA,TRBV7-6,TRBJ2-5,NA,CASSLGTDQETQYF,TGTGCCAGCAGCTTAGGGACAGACCAAGAGACCCAGTACTTC
once,TRBV12-5,TRBJ1-1,NA,CASGKNTEAFF,TGTGCTAGTGGTAAAAACACTGAAGCTTTCTTT
NA,TRBV9,TRBJ1-2,NA,CASSVGGAYGYTF,TGTGCCAGCAGCGTCGGCGGGGCTTATGGCTACACCTTC
NA,TRBV28,TRBJ2-5,TRBD1,CASSRDRGLIGETQYF,TGTGCCAGCAGCCGCGACAGGGGGCTGATTGGAGAGACCCAGTACTTC
NA,TRBV6-1,TRBJ1-2,NA,CASRKTGYGYTF,TGTGCCAGCAGGAAGACAGGCTATGGCTACACCTTC
NA,TRBV7-2,TRBJ2-7,NA,CASSPAWRSYEQYF,TGTGCCAGCAGCCCCGCTTGGCGCTCCTACGAGCAGTACTTC
NA,TRBV29-1,TRBJ2-6,NA,CSVGHTSGANVLTF,TGCAGCGTTGGACACACCTCTGGGGCCAACGTCCTGACTTTC
few,TRBV27,TRBJ2-1,NA,CASNKDSINEQFF,TGTGCCAGCAACAAAGACTCCATCAATGAGCAGTTCTTC
NA,TRBV7-2,TRBJ2-7,TRBD2,CASSFLAGFYEQYF,TGTGCCAGCAGCTTTCTAGCGGGTTTCTACGAGCAGTACTTC
NA,TRBV10-3,TRBJ2-7,TRBD2,CAISLGRDYEQYF,TGTGCCATCAGCCTAGGGAGGGACTACGAGCAGTACTTC
NA,TRBV2,TRBJ1-2,TRBD1,CASSGTVYYGYTF,TGTGCCAGCAGCGGGACAGTTTACTATGGCTACACCTTC
NA,TRBV6-5,TRBJ2-1,TRBD2,CASRSRTSMQFF,TGTGCCAGCAGAAGCCGGACTAGTATGCAGTTCTTC
NA,TRBV2,TRBJ1-1,NA,CASSEEGRYTEAFF,TGTGCCAGCAGTGAAGAGGGGCGGTACACTGAAGCTTTCTTT
NA,TRBV6-5,TRBJ2-7,TRBD2,CASSSGLAGTLYEQYF,TGTGCCAGCAGTTCGGGACTAGCGGGAACTCTCTACGAGCAGTACTTC
NA,TRBV6-4,TRBJ1-1,NA,CASGVDGNTEAFF,TGTGCCAGCGGTGTCGACGGGAACACTGAAGCTTTCTTT
NA,TRBV11-3,TRBJ2-2,TRBD2,CASSRTSGAGELFF,TGTGCCAGCAGCCGGACTAGCGGGGCCGGGGAGCTGTTTTTT
NA,TRBV6-5,TRBJ2-7,TRBD2,CASSNGLASEQYF,TGTGCCAGCAGTAACGGACTAGCGAGCGAGCAGTACTTC
NA,TRBV2,TRBJ2-7,NA,CASRRGRGAALDEQYF,TGTGCCAGCAGGAGGGGTCGGGGGGCAGCATTGGACGAGCAGTACTTC
NA,TRBV27,TRBJ2-5,NA,CASSLSSETQYF,TGTGCCAGCAGTTTATCGTCAGAGACCCAGTACTTC
NA,TRBV5-1,TRBJ2-3,TRBD2,CASSFRPTGGSGTDTQYF,TGCGCCAGCAGCTTTAGACCGACGGGAGGCTCGGGCACAGATACGCAGTATTTT
few,TRBV27,TRBJ2-2,NA,CASSFRTSGELFF,TGTGCCAGCAGTTTTCGGACCTCCGGGGAGCTGTTTTTT
NA,TRBV5-1,TRBJ2-1,NA,CASSLANGNEQFF,TGCGCCAGCAGCTTGGCCAACGGGAATGAGCAGTTCTTC
once,TRBV7-9,TRBJ2-1,NA,CASAGGVDNEQFF,TGTGCCAGTGCAGGGGGGGTAGACAATGAGCAGTTCTTC